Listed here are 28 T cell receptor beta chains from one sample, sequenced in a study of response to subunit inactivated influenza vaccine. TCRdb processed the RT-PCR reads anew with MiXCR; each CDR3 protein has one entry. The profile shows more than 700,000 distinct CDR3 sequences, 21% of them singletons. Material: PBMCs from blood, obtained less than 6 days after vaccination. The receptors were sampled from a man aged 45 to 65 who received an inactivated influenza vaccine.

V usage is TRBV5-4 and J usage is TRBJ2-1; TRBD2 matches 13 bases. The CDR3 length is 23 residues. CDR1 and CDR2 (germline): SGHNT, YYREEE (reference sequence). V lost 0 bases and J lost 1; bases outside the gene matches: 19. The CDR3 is CASSLGLAGGMGLFVRSYNEQFF. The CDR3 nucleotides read TGTGCCAGCAGCTTGGGACTAGCGGGAGGAATGGGATTGTTCGTGAGGTCCTACAATGAGCAGTTCTTC.

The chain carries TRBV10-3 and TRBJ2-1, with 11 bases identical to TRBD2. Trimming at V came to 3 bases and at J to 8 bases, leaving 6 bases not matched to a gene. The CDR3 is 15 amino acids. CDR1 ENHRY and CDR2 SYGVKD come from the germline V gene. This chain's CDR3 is CAISDPGTSGDEQFF. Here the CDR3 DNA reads TGTGCCATCAGTGACCCCGGGACTAGCGGCGATGAGCAGTTCTTC.

In nucleotides, the CDR3 is TGTGCCAGCAGTACACACTACGAGCAGTACTTC. It codes for CASSTHYEQYF. The rearrangement links TRBV3-1 to TRBJ2-7, with D unresolved. V was shortened by 6 bases and J by 3 bases, with 6 bases between the two germline ends. Germline CDR1 LGHDT, CDR2 YNNKEL (reference sequence). The CDR3 covers 11 residues.

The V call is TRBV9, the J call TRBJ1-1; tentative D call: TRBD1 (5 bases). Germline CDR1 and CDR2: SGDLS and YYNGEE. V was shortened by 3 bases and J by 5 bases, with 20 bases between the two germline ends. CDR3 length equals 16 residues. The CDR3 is CASSEGLGGGFTEAFF. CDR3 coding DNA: TGTGCCAGCAGCGAGGGGTTGGGTGGGGGGTTTACTGAAGCTTTCTTT. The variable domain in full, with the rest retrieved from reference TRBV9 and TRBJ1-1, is DSGVTQTPKHLITATGQRVTLRCSPRSGDLSVYWYQQSLDQGLQFLIQYYNGEERAKGNILERFSAQQFPDLHSELNLSSLELGDSALYFCASSEGLGGGFTEAFFGQGTRLTVV.

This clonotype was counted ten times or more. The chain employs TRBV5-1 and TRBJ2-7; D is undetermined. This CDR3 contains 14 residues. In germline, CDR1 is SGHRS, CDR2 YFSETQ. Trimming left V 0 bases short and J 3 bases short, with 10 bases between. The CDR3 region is CASSLAHSSYEQYF. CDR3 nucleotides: TGCGCCAGCAGCTTGGCGCACAGCAGCTACGAGCAGTACTTC. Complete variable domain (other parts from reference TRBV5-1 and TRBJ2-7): KAGVTQTPRYLIKTRGQQVTLSCSPISGHRSVSWYQQTPGQGLQFLFEYFSETQRNKGNFPGRFSGRQFSNSRSEMNVSTLELGDSALYLCASSLAHSSYEQYFGPGTRLTVT.

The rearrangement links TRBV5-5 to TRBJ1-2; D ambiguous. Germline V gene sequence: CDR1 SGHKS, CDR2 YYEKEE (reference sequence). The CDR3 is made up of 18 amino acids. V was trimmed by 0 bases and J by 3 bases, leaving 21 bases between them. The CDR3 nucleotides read TGTGCCAGCAGCTTGGGTCAGCGAAGGGTATTTGGGGACTATGGCTACACCTTC. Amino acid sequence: CASSLGQRRVFGDYGYTF.

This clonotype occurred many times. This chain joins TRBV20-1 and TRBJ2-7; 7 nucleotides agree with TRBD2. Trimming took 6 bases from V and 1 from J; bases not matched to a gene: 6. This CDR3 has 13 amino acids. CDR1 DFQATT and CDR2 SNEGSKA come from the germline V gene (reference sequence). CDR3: CSAEAGRSYEQYF. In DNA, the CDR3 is TGCAGTGCCGAAGCGGGACGATCCTACGAGCAGTACTTC.

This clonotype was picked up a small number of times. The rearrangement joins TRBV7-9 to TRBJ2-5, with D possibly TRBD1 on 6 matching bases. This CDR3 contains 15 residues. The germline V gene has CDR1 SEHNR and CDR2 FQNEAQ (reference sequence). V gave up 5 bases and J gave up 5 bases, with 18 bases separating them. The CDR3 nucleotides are TGTGCCAGCAGCCCCGGACAGCCAGGGGCCGAGACCCAGTACTTC. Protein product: CASSPGQPGAETQYF.

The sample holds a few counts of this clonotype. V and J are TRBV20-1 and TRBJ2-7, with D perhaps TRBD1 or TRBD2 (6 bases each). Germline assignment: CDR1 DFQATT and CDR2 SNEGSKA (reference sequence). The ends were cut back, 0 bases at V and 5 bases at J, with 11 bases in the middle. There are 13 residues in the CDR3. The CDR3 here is CSARDRRGNEQYF. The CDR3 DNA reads TGCAGTGCTAGAGATAGGAGGGGGAACGAGCAGTACTTC.

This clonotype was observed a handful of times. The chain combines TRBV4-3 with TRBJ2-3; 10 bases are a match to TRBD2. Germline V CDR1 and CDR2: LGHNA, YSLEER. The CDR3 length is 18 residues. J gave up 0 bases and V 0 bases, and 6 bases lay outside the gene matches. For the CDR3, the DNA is TGCGCCAGCAGCCAAGAGTTTCGAGCGGGAGGGAGCACAGATACGCAGTATTTT. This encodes CASSQEFRAGGSTDTQYF.

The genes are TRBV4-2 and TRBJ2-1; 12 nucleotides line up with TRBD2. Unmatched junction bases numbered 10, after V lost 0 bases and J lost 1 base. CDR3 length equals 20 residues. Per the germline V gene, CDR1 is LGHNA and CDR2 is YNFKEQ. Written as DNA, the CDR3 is TGTGCCAGCAGCCAAGAGGCGCGGAGACTAGCGGGAGTGTCCTACAATGAGCAGTTCTTC. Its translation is CASSQEARRLAGVSYNEQFF.

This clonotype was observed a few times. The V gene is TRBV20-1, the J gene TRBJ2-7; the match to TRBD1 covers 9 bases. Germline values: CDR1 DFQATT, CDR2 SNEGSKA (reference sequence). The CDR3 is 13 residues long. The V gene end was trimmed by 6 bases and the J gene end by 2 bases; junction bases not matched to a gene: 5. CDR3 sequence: CSAPGTGPYEQYF. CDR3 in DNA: TGCAGTGCCCCCGGGACAGGGCCCTACGAGCAGTACTTC.

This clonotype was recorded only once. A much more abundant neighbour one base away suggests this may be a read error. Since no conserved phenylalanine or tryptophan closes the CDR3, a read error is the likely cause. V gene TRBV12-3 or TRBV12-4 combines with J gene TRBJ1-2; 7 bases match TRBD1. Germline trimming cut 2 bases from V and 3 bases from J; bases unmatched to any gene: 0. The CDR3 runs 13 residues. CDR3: CASSLTGDYGYTI. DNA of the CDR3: TGTGCCAGCAGTTTAACAGGGGACTATGGCTACACCATC.

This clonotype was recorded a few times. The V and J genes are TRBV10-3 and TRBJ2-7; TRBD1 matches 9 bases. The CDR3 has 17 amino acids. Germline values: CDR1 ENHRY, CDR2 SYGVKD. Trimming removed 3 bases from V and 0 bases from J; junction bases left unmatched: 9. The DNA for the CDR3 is TGTGCCATCAGTGACACGGGACAGGGTCCGAGCTCCTACGAGCAGTACTTC. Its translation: CAISDTGQGPSSYEQYF.

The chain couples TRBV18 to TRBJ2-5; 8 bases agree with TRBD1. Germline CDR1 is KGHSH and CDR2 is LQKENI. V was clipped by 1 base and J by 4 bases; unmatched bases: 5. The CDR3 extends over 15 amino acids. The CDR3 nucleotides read TGTGCCAGCTCACCACTGCAGGGGGCCCGAGAGACCCAGTACTTC. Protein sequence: CASSPLQGARETQYF.

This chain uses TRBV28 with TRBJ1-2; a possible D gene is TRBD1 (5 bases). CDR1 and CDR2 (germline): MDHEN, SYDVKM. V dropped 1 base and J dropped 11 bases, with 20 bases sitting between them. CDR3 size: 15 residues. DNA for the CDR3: TGTGCCAGCAGTTTATACAGGAGCCACCCTATGGGATACACCTTC. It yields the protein CASSLYRSHPMGYTF.

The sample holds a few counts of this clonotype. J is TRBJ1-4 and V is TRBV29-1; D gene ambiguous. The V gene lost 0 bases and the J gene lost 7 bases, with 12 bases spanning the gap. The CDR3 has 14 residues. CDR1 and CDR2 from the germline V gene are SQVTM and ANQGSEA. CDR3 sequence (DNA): TGCAGCGTTGAAGACCCCGCATCTCGTGAAAAACTGTTTTTT. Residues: CSVEDPASREKLFF.

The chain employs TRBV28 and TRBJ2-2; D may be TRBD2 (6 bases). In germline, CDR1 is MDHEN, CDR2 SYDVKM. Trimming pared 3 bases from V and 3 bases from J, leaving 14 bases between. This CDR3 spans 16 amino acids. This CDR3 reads CASSFSGTGYTGELFF. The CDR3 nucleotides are TGTGCCAGCAGTTTTTCCGGGACTGGGTACACCGGGGAGCTGTTTTTT.

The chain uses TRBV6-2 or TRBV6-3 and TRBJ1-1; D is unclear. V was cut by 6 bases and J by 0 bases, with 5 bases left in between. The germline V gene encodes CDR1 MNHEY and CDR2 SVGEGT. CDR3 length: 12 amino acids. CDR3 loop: CASRPVNTEAFF. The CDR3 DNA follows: TGTGCCAGCAGGCCAGTGAACACTGAAGCTTTCTTT.

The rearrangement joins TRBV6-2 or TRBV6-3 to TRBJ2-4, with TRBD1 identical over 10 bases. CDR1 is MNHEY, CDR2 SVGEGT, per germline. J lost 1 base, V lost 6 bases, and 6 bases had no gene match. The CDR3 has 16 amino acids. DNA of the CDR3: TGTGCCAGCAGACCCGGACAGGGGGTGGCCAAAAACATTCAGTACTTC. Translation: CASRPGQGVAKNIQYF.

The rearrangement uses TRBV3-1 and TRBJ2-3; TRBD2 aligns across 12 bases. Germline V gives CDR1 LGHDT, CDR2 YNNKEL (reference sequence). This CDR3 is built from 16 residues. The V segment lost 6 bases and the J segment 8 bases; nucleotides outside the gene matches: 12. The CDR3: CASRLAGGSPQATQYF. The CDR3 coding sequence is TGTGCCAGCAGACTAGCGGGAGGCTCGCCCCAAGCTACGCAGTATTTT.

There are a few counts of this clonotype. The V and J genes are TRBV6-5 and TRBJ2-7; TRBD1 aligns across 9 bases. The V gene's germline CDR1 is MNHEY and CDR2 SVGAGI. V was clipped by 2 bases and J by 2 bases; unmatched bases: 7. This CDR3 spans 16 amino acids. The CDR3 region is CASSYPTTGGTYEQYF. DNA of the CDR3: TGTGCCAGCAGTTACCCGACGACAGGGGGAACCTACGAGCAGTACTTC.

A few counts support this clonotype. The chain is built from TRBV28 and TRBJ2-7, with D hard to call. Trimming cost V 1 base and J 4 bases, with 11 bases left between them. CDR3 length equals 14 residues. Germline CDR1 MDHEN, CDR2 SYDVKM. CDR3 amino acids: CASSLFGGQYEQYF. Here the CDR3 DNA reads TGTGCCAGCAGTTTATTCGGCGGCCAATACGAGCAGTACTTC.

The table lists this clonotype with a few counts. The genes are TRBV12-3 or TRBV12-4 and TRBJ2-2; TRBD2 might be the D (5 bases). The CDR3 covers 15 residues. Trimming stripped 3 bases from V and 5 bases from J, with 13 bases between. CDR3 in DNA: TGTGCCAGCAGTTTGTCGTCCGGGGTAACCGGGGAGCTGTTTTTT. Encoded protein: CASSLSSGVTGELFF.

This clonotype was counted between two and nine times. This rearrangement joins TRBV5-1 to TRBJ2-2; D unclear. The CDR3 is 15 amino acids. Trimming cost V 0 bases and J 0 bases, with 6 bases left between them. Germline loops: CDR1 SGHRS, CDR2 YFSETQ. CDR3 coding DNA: TGCGCCAGCAGCTTGGAGCTCACGAACACCGGGGAGCTGTTTTTT. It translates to CASSLELTNTGELFF.

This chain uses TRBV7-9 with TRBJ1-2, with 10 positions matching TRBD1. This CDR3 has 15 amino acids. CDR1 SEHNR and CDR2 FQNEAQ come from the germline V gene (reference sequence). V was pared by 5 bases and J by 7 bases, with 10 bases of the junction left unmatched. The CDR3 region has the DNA TGTGCCAGCAGCACCAGACAGGGGGCCTCGGGTGGCTACACCTTC. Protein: CASSTRQGASGGYTF.

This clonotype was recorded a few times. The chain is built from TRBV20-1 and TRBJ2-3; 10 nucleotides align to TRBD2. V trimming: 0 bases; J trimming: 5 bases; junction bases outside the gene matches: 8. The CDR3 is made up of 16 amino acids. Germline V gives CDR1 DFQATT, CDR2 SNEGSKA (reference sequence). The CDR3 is CSARDLRAGGLDTQYF. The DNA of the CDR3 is TGCAGTGCTAGAGATCTCCGAGCGGGAGGGTTAGATACGCAGTATTTT.

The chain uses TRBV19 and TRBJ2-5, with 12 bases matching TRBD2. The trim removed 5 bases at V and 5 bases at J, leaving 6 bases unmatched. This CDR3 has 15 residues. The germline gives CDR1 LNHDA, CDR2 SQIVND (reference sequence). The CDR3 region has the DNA TGTGCCAGTAGTGTCGGGACTAGCGGGTGGGAGACCCAGTACTTC. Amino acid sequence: CASSVGTSGWETQYF. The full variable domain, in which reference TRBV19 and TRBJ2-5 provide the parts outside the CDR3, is DGGITQSPKYLFRKEGQNVTLSCEQNLNHDAMYWYRQDPGQGLRLIYYSQIVNDFQKGDIAEGYSVSREKKESFPLTVTSAQKNPTAFYLCASSVGTSGWETQYFGPGTRLLVL.